This record concerns one T cell receptor beta chain sequence. This clonotype was observed a handful of times. Its recognized antigen is unknown. Base quality data are lacking; no much larger clone is found one base away. The library was produced with UMI-ligation and nested PCR. To cover both TRBC1 and TRBC2, the beta constant-region primer consisted of an equimolar mix of two oligonucleotides. T4 RNA ligase 1 ligated a single-stranded oligonucleotide carrying the SP2 primer and a 12-nucleotide UMI to the cDNA 3' end. Four rounds of PCR were used to amplify ligated cDNA, with nested alpha and beta constant-region primers being used together with the SP2 primer. Incubation of the ligation reaction lasted roughly 19-24 hours at 16 degrees C. PCR2 was usually performed as a SYBR Green qPCR and halted at a preset threshold so that over-amplification would not occur. All purifications after the first were performed with Agencourt AMPure XP magnetic beads. Libraries were quantified by Qubit and checked on a TapeStation, with a main peak expected near 650 bp. Sequencing of the pooled libraries was done on an Illumina MiSeq using v2 2x251 paired-end kits, which typically yielded roughly 0.85-2.3 million reads per sample. Each sample's library went into the pool at approximately 4 nM, and about 5-7% PhiX was added to help with cluster recognition. In the source study's methods: Using tag matching that tolerated one base-pair mismatch, Decombinator assigned V and J genes to FASTQ reads that had been processed by Demultiplexor. Collapsinator used UMIs to correct both sequencing errors and frequency errors arising from PCR heterogeneity. TCRs were translated and CDR3s were extracted from the conserved cysteine to the FGXG phenylalanine by CDR3Translator, with non-productive sequences being flagged. Gini, Shannon entropy and inverse Simpson indices were computed after subsampling the repertoires to the same number of UMI-defined TCRs. Clonotype abundance distributions were fitted to a power law by maximum likelihood within the linear range. Similar UMI counts, unique TCR numbers and clonal distributions were obtained with the pipeline and with MIGEC on one naive CD8 sample. Repertoires were searched for about 7,300 CMV-associated CDR3 sequences compiled from VDJdb and a published dataset. TCRdb took the public reads, trimmed them with fastp at Q25, ran MiXCR for clone calling and kept in-frame beta chains. Each CDR3 protein gets just one entry, which takes the most common genes and DNA from the rows behind it. It is TCRdb's table, rather than the study itself, that gives the V and J calls and clone size. Here the sample has under 100,000 distinct CDR3 sequences; approximately 6.5% occur a single time. 1.5% to 2% of the sample is in the top ten clones.

Separate amplification of TCR alpha and beta chain libraries was performed from the second PCR step onward. The CMV status of each donor was determined by measuring IFNgamma production from CD4+ T cells after fresh PBMCs had been stimulated overnight with CMV viral lysate. CD4 T cells were positively selected with Miltenyi beads, followed by positive selection of CD8 T cells from the CD4-negative fraction. Cells were stained for CD3, CD4, CD8, CD45RA, CD27 and a live/dead dye and were sorted on a BD Aria II into four subsets based on CD45RA and CD27. Blood was obtained from a few healthy volunteers, and the blood from each volunteer was fractionated into CD4 and CD8 T cells and subsequently into four differentiation subsets. About 110 ml of peripheral blood was collected from each donor, and PBMC were isolated from the blood using Ficoll-Paque PLUS density-gradient centrifugation. Sorted cells were lysed in RLT buffer, after which RNA was extracted using a Qiagen RNeasy kit and stored at -80 degrees C.

The entry originates in a study of naive and memory T cell subsets (TCRdb year 2017). Concerning the study at large: Sorted naive and memory T cell subsets from peripheral blood were analyzed in the study using a UMI-based, open-source pipeline for TCR alpha and beta sequencing. The results of the functional CMV T cell responses matched the IgG serology results in every case. RNA was DNase-treated and reverse transcribed with TCR constant-region primers, mostly using SuperScript III. Here is what the overall study found, with its caveats: In both CD4 and CD8 cells, a rise in Gini index and a fall in Shannon and inverse Simpson diversity were observed from naive through CM, EM and EMRA. The repertoire findings for the naive and memory subsets could not be validated against a ground truth because none was available. Following error correction, more than 90% of naive TCR sequences occurred only once, which made naive abundance distributions much steeper than those of memory subsets. RNA-based TCR counts may be affected by expression changes linked to T cell activation and differentiation. Each clonotype was defined as a single alpha or beta chain sequence rather than as a paired alpha/beta receptor. TCR abundance followed a power law whose exponent differed between naive and memory subsets but was consistent across the three individuals.

Looking up the germline V gene (reference sequence) yields CDR1 SGHKS and CDR2 YYEKEE. V and J are truncated by 3 bases and 4 bases respectively, leaving an intervening sequence of 11 bases. Inclusive of the bounding cysteine and phenylalanine, the CDR3 is 14 residues long. This entry keeps only the CDR3 DNA: 42 bases, framed from base 1. The sequence came from a human donor in good health. The sequenced sample consisted of central memory CD4+ T cells from blood. The sample's cell subset or site, from its label and the paper: central memory, CD45RA- CD27+. The chain uses TRBV5-5 and TRBJ1-5; possibly the D gene is TRBD1, per 5 matching bases. In nucleotides, the sequence is TGTGCCAGCAGCTCAGCCCAGGGAAATCAGCCCCAGCATTTT. Its amino acids are CASSSAQGNQPQHF. Extended through the reference TRBV5-5 and TRBJ1-5 proteins, this CDR3 yields the full variable domain: DAGVTQSPTHLIKTRGQQVTLRCSPISGHKSVSWYQQVLGQGPQFIFQYYEKEERGRGNFPDRFSARQFPNYSSELNVNALLLGDSALYLCASSSAQGNQPQHFGDGTRLSIL.